The present entry profiles one T cell receptor beta chain with its context. Produced via immunoSEQ multiplex PCR; TCRdb's table is partial and in-frame only. This table has about 43,000 clones, roughly 82% appearing once. The sample comes from a study of blood T cell repertoires in COVID-19. At the level of the study: Sample material is recorded as cDNA or gDNA derived from T cells, B-cell-depleted T cells, or PBMCs.

The receptor's source is a woman in her fifties or sixties with acute or convalescent COVID-19. The sequenced material came from peripheral blood.

CDR3 bases: TGTGCCAGCAGCCCTGTTGGGCAGGGGATTCCTGGGGCCAACGTCCTGACTTTC. Its translation is CASSPVGQGIPGANVLTF. This chain joins TRBV7-3 and TRBJ2-6; a weak D match, TRBD1 (6 bases). The CDR3 consists of 18 residues. Trimming removed 5 bases from V and 2 bases from J, with 19 bases in between. CDR1 and CDR2 from the germline V gene are SGHTA and FQGTGA.